The T cell receptor (beta chain) under discussion was sequenced for a study of T cell responses to AZD1222 COVID-19 vaccine. Sequencing was performed with immunoSEQ multiplex PCR; in TCRdb, only in-frame clones are kept and a portion is missing. The sample gives some 100,000 clones, over 75% of which show up once; 1% to 1.5% is in the top ten. There are 16 residues in the CDR3. The trim removed 2 bases at V and 7 bases at J, leaving 9 bases unmatched. CDR1 SGHAT and CDR2 FQNNGV come from the germline V gene. The V and J genes are TRBV11-2 and TRBJ2-1; 9 bases match TRBD1. The clonotype originates from an adult in good health. Sequenced material: peripheral blood, taken on day 0 of AZD1222 vaccination. Here the CDR3 DNA reads TGTGCCAGCAGCTTACGAACAGGGGGCTTGAGGAATGAGCAGTTCTTC. It encodes CASSLRTGGLRNEQFF.